This T cell receptor (beta chain) was observed in a study of blood T cell repertoires in COVID-19. Study details: The samples span acute and convalescent COVID-19 from the United States, Italy and Spain. Sources were T cells, B-cell-depleted T cells, or PBMCs; the material itself was cDNA or gDNA.

Original processing notes: The assay estimated nucleated cells by amplifying reference gene primers. Only in-frame clones appear in the TCRdb table, and some are missing; sequencing was by immunoSEQ multiplex PCR. V and J calls and clone size are as listed in that table; D and trimming were resolved from the DNA. The data contain under 250,000 clones, almost 90% of them seen just once; the ten biggest clones take up 1.3% to 1.5%. V shed 3 bases and J 0 bases; nucleotides not matched to a gene: 7. CDR3 length: 17 residues. The V gene's germline CDR1 is KGHSH and CDR2 LQKENI. The sample was peripheral blood. V gene TRBV18 combines with J gene TRBJ1-3, with 8 bases matching TRBD1. The TCR sequence derives from a man of 80 years or more with acute or convalescent COVID-19. CDR3 coding DNA: TGTGCCAGCTCACCTATACAGGGGGGGAACTCTGGAAACACCATATATTTT. Protein product: CASSPIQGGNSGNTIYF.